The 10 T cell receptor beta chains below come from one sample, sequenced in a study of blood T cells in healthy people across ages. Sample-barcoded 5' priming and a J-beta primer mix drove a second PCR of about 7 to 12 cycles. TCRdb redid the calling of the 5' RACE reads with MiXCR, one entry per CDR3 protein. The data hold around 2 million distinct CDR3 sequences, with around 42% observed a single time. The specimen sequenced was blood. These receptors came from a human donor in good health.

This chain joins TRBV3-1 and TRBJ2-1; D may correspond to TRBD1 or TRBD2 (6 bases each). This CDR3 has 13 amino acids. Germline V gene sequence: CDR1 LGHDT, CDR2 YNNKEL (reference sequence). V lost 1 base and J 9 bases, leaving 10 bases between the germline ends. CDR3 coding DNA: TGTGCCAGCAGCCAAGTTGGGGGGCGTGAGCAGTTCTTC. Amino acids: CASSQVGGREQFF.

V and J are TRBV19 and TRBJ2-4; D ambiguous. The germline V gene has CDR1 LNHDA and CDR2 SQIVND (reference sequence). V lost 0 bases and J lost 0, with 9 bases in between. The CDR3 sequence is 16 residues long. This CDR3 reads CASSIEVGLAKNIQYF. The CDR3 region has the DNA TGTGCCAGTAGTATAGAAGTAGGGCTAGCCAAAAACATTCAGTACTTC.

The V and J genes are TRBV29-1 and TRBJ1-2; TRBD1 aligns across 7 bases. This CDR3 has 14 residues. Germline V CDR1 and CDR2: SQVTM, ANQGSEA. Losses at the gene ends were 5 bases for V and 2 bases for J; bases not matched to a gene: 8. The chain's CDR3 is CSVSTGARNYGYTF. CDR3 DNA sequence: TGCAGCGTTTCAACAGGGGCGCGGAACTATGGCTACACCTTC.

The table lists this clonotype with a few counts. The chain employs TRBV5-6 and TRBJ2-7, with D maybe TRBD1 (7 bases). The V gene's germline CDR1 is SGHDT and CDR2 YYEEEE. V gave up 0 bases and J gave up 3 bases, with 16 bases separating them. The CDR3 consists of 16 residues. The CDR3 is CASSLGPPGGHYEQYF. CDR3 coding DNA: TGTGCCAGCAGCTTGGGCCCCCCAGGGGGGCACTACGAGCAGTACTTC. The full variable domain, completed using reference TRBV5-6 and TRBJ2-7, is DAGVTQSPTHLIKTRGQQVTLRCSPKSGHDTVSWYQQALGQGPQFIFQYYEEEERQRGNFPDRFSGHQFPNYSSELNVNALLLGDSALYLCASSLGPPGGHYEQYFGPGTRLTVT.

The chain recombines TRBV9 with TRBJ1-2; D uncertain. In germline, CDR1 is SGDLS, CDR2 YYNGEE. Trimming took 0 bases from V and 5 from J, leaving 11 bases between them. This CDR3 is 14 amino acids long. The CDR3 is CASSVGTVQYGYTF. For the CDR3, the DNA is TGTGCCAGCAGCGTAGGGACGGTCCAATATGGCTACACCTTC.

This clonotype was observed a few times. The junction does not match germline at one end; this may be a read error. V usage is TRBV7-7 and J usage is TRBJ2-2, with a possible D match to TRBD1 (6 bases). This CDR3 is 16 amino acids long. CDR1 SSHAT and CDR2 FNYEAQ come from the germline V gene (reference sequence). Written as DNA, the CDR3 is TGTGCTAGCAGCTTATCAACAGGGCCAAACACCGGGGAGCTGTTTTTT. Translated, it gives CASSLSTGPNTGELFF. Using reference TRBV7-7 and TRBJ2-2 for the parts outside the CDR3, the full variable domain is GAGVSQSPRYKVTKRGQDVTLRCDPISSHATLYWYQQALGQGPEFLTYFNYEAQPDKSGLPSDRFSAERPEGSISTLTIQRTEQRDSAMYRCASSLSTGPNTGELFFGEGSRLTVL.

The chain uses TRBV20-1 and TRBJ2-7; a weak D match, TRBD2 (7 bases). The J call may be mistaken, given a closer DNA end match to TRBJ2-5. This CDR3 contains 17 residues. Germline loops: CDR1 DFQATT, CDR2 SNEGSKA (reference sequence). CDR3 protein: CSARDLERGGPWETQYF. Written as DNA, the CDR3 is TGCAGTGCTAGAGATCTCGAAAGGGGGGGGCCTTGGGAGACCCAGTACTTC.

This clonotype was recorded many times. The gene calls are TRBV9 and TRBJ2-3, with D uncertain. V lost 3 bases, J lost 2 bases, and 4 bases lay in between. The CDR3 sequence is 12 residues long. Germline V gene lookup returns CDR1 SGDLS and CDR2 YYNGEE. This CDR3 is CASSGLTDTQYF. CDR3 DNA sequence: TGTGCCAGCAGCGGGCTCACAGATACGCAGTATTTT.

The V gene is TRBV20-1, the J gene TRBJ2-5, with a weak D call TRBD2 (5 bases). Germline loops: CDR1 DFQATT, CDR2 SNEGSKA (reference sequence). Trimming removed 1 base at V and 2 bases at J, with 17 bases between. CDR3 length: 16 residues. This chain's CDR3 is CSARASGSRRQETQYF. CDR3 sequence (DNA): TGCAGTGCTAGAGCCAGCGGCTCCCGACGGCAAGAGACCCAGTACTTC.

This clonotype was detected only a few times. The CDR3 sequence is CASSQEWQGAWGYTF. The CDR3 DNA sequence: TGCGCCAGCAGCCAAGAATGGCAAGGGGCATGGGGCTACACCTTC. The chain employs TRBV4-1 and TRBJ1-2, with a weak D call TRBD1 (5 bases). Trimming cost V 0 bases and J 8 bases, with 16 bases left between them. The CDR3 sequence is 15 residues long. The V gene's germline CDR1 is MGHRA and CDR2 YSYEKL.